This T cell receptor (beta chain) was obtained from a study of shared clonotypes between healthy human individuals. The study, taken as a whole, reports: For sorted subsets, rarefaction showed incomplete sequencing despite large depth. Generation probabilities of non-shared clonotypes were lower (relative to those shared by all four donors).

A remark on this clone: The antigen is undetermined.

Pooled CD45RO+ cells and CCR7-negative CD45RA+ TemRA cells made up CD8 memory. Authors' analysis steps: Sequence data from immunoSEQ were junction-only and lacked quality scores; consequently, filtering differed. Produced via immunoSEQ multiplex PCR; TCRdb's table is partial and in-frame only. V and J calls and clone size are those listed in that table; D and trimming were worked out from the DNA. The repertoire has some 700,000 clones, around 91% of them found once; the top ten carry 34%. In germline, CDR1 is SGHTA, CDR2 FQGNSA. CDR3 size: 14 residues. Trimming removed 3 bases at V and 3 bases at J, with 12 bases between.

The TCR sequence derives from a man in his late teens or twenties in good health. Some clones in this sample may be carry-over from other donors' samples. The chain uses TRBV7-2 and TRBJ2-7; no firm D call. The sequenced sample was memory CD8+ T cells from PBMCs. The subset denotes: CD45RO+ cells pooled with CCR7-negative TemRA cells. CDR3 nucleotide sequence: TGTGCCAGCAGCTTCCCCCCCCGGTACTACGAGCAGTACTTC. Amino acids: CASSFPPRYYEQYF.